This is a list of T cell receptor beta chains from one sample in a study of blood T cell repertoires in COVID-19. The repertoire was sequenced with immunoSEQ multiplex PCR; TCRdb's copy has only in-frame clones and lacks some. The sample has approximately 150,000 clones, roughly 80% seen once; the top ten hold 6.2%. The sample consisted of PBMCs or T cells enriched from blood (not recorded which). The origin of the receptors is a woman in her forties who had recovered from COVID-19. The CDR3 runs from the conserved cysteine through the conserved F or W. A D gene is named only where the DNA matches it firmly. Where a row states a size, it is once, few, many or the class of an expanded clone; other rows omit it.

D gene,clone size,J gene,V gene,CDR3 protein,CDR3 DNA
TRBD1,-,TRBJ1-5,TRBV3-1/TRBV3-2,CASSQEPDRPNQPQHF,TGTGCCAGCAGCCAAGAGCCGGACAGGCCCAATCAGCCCCAGCATTTT
TRBD2,-,TRBJ2-3,TRBV25-1,CASTRSGGSTDTQYF,TGTGCCAGCACCCGGTCGGGGGGGAGCACAGATACGCAGTATTTT
TRBD1,-,TRBJ1-5,TRBV9,CASSAGTVSNQPQHF,TGTGCCAGCAGCGCTGGGACAGTGAGCAATCAGCCCCAGCATTTT
-,-,TRBJ1-2,TRBV15,CATSRAGRPNYGYTF,TGTGCCACCAGCAGAGCTGGCAGGCCTAACTATGGCTACACCTTC
TRBD1,once,TRBJ2-7,TRBV27,CASRGQGFSYEQYF,TGTGCCAGCAGGGGACAGGGTTTTTCCTACGAGCAGTACTTC
-,once,TRBJ1-4,TRBV5-1,CASSLATGVEKLFF,TGCGCCAGCAGCTTGGCTACAGGTGTGGAAAAACTGTTTTTT
TRBD1,-,TRBJ2-5,TRBV6-2/TRBV6-3,CASSYRQGLETQYF,TGTGCCAGCAGTTACCGACAGGGGTTAGAGACCCAGTACTTC
TRBD1,-,TRBJ1-4,TRBV18,CASSPDRASANEKLFF,TGTGCCAGCTCACCGGACAGGGCGTCAGCTAATGAAAAACTGTTTTTT
-,-,TRBJ2-1,TRBV5-6,CASSLLGSGTYNEQFF,TGTGCCAGCAGCTTGTTAGGTAGCGGCACCTACAATGAGCAGTTCTTC
TRBD1,-,TRBJ1-6,TRBV30,CAWFGQGGSPLHF,TGTGCCTGGTTTGGACAGGGAGGATCACCCCTCCACTTT
TRBD1,few,TRBJ2-1,TRBV6-1,CASSQEGQGAWNEQFF,TGTGCCAGCAGTCAAGAGGGACAGGGGGCATGGAATGAGCAGTTCTTC
-,-,TRBJ2-7,TRBV2,CASSEGPGGEQYF,TGTGCCAGCAGTGAAGGCCCAGGAGGAGAGCAGTACTTC
-,-,TRBJ2-2,TRBV10-2,CASSPLRGELFF,TGCGCCAGCAGTCCCTTGCGCGGGGAGCTGTTTTTT
-,-,TRBJ2-7,TRBV11-2,CASSPGAYEQYF,TGTGCCAGCAGCCCGGGGGCCTACGAGCAGTACTTC
TRBD1,-,TRBJ2-7,TRBV2,CASSEISRDRDVRQYF,TGTGCCAGCAGTGAAATTTCCCGGGACAGGGATGTGCGGCAGTACTTC
TRBD1,-,TRBJ2-5,TRBV5-1,CASSRGREQETQYF,TGCGCCAGCTCCAGGGGGCGCGAACAAGAGACCCAGTACTTC
-,-,TRBJ2-1,TRBV5-1,CASSLVGSEQFF,TGCGCCAGCAGCTTGGTGGGCAGCGAGCAGTTCTTC
TRBD1,-,TRBJ2-7,TRBV4-2,CASSPGQGSSYEQYF,TGTGCCAGCAGCCCGGGACAGGGGAGCTCCTACGAGCAGTACTTC
TRBD2,-,TRBJ2-7,TRBV4-1,CASSQAGGTYEQYF,TGCGCCAGCAGCCAAGCGGGGGGAACCTACGAGCAGTACTTC
-,-,TRBJ2-2,TRBV3-1/TRBV3-2,CASSQTNTGELFF,TGTGCCAGCAGCCAAACTAACACCGGGGAGCTGTTTTTT
TRBD1,-,TRBJ2-1,TRBV7-3,CASSLSQGATNEQFF,TGTGCCAGCAGCTTAAGCCAGGGGGCGACGAATGAGCAGTTCTTC
-,-,TRBJ1-2,TRBV5-1,CASSSDGADYGYTF,TGCGCCAGCAGCTCGGACGGAGCGGACTATGGCTACACCTTC
-,-,TRBJ1-5,TRBV2,CASEKSQDTYSNQPQHF,TGTGCCAGCGAGAAGTCCCAGGACACCTATAGCAATCAGCCCCAGCATTTT
-,-,TRBJ2-6,TRBV27,CASSLSMGANVLTF,TGTGCCAGCAGTTTATCTATGGGGGCCAACGTCCTGACTTTC
-,-,TRBJ2-5,TRBV3-1/TRBV3-2,CASSPYRETQYF,TGTGCCAGCAGCCCCTATCGAGAGACCCAGTACTTC
-,-,TRBJ1-1,TRBV5-1,CASSPSPNTEAFF,TGCGCCAGCAGCCCCTCCCCTAACACTGAAGCTTTCTTT
-,-,TRBJ1-2,TRBV11-2,CASSESYGYGYTF,TGTGCCAGCAGTGAATCTTACGGCTATGGCTACACCTTC
TRBD1,few,TRBJ2-7,TRBV27,CASSLKGTGYYEQYF,TGTGCCAGCAGTTTAAAGGGGACAGGGTACTACGAGCAGTACTTC
-,once,TRBJ2-7,TRBV7-9,CASSLAGAYEQYF,TGTGCCAGCAGCTTAGCCGGAGCCTACGAGCAGTACTTC
TRBD2,-,TRBJ2-5,TRBV10-1,CASSESPSGGQETQYF,TGCGCCAGCAGTGAGTCGCCCAGCGGGGGCCAAGAGACCCAGTACTTC